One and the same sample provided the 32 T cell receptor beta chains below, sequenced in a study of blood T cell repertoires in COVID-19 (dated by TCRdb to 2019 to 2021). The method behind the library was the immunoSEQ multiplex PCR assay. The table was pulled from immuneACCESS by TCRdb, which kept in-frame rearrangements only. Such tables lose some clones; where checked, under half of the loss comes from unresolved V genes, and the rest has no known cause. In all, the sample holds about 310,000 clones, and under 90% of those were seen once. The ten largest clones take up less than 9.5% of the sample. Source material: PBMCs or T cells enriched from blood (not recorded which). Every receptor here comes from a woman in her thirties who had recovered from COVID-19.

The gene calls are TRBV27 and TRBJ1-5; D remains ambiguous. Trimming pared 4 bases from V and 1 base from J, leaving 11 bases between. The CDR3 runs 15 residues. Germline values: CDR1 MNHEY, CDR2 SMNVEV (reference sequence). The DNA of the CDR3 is TGTGCCAGCAGTTCACACATCAAGAGCAATCAGCCCCAGCATTTT. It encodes CASSSHIKSNQPQHF.

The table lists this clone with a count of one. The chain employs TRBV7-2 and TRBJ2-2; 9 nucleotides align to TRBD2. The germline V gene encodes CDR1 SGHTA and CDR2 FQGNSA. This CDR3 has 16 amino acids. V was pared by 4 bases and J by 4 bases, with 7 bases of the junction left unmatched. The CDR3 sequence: CASSSRLAGTTGELFF. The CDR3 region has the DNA TGTGCCAGCAGCTCCCGTCTAGCGGGAACCACCGGGGAGCTGTTTTTT.

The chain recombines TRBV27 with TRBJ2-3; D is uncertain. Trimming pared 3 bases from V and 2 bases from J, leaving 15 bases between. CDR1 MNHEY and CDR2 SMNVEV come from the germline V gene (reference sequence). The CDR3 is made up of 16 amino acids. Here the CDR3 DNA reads TGTGCCAGCAGTTTTAAGTTTCCCCCCTACACAGATACGCAGTATTTT. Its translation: CASSFKFPPYTDTQYF.

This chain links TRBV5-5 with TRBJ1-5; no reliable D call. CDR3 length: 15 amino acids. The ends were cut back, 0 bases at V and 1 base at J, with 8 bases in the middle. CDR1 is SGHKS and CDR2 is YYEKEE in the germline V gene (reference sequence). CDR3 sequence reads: CASSLEGGSNQPQHF. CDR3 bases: TGTGCCAGCAGCTTGGAAGGAGGGAGCAATCAGCCCCAGCATTTT.

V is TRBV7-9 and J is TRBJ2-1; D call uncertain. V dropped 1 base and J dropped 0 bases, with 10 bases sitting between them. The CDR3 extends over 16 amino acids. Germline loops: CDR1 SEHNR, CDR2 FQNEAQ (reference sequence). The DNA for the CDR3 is TGTGCCAGCAGCTTAGGGGTGGCGGACTCCTACAATGAGCAGTTCTTC. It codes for CASSLGVADSYNEQFF.

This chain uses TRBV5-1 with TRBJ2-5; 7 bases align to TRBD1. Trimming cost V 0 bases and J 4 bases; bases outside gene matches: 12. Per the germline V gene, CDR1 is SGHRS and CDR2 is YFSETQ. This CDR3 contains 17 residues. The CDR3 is CASSLVGTVQFLETQYF. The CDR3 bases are TGCGCCAGCAGCTTGGTGGGGACAGTCCAATTTTTAGAGACCCAGTACTTC.

The CDR3 DNA is TGTGCCAGCAGCCCACGAGGACAGCGGGAGACCCAGTACTTC. Translation gives CASSPRGQRETQYF. This chain joins TRBV11-2 and TRBJ2-5; a weak D match, TRBD1 (6 bases). This CDR3 spans 14 amino acids. Germline CDR1 SGHAT, CDR2 FQNNGV. V lost 5 bases and J lost 5, with 15 bases in between.

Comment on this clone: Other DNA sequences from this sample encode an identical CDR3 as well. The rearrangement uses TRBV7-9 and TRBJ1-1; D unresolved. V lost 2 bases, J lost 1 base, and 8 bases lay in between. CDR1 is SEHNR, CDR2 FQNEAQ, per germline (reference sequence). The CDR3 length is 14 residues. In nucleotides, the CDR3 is TGTGCCAGCAGCTTAAATGGAGGGAACACTGAAGCTTTCTTT. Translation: CASSLNGGNTEAFF.

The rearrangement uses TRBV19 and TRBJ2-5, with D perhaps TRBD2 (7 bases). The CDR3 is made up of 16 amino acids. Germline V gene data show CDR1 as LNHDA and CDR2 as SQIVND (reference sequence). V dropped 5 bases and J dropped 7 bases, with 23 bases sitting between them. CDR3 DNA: TGTGCCAGTAGTGTGGACCCGGGACACGGGGAGGGGACCCAGTACTTC. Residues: CASSVDPGHGEGTQYF.

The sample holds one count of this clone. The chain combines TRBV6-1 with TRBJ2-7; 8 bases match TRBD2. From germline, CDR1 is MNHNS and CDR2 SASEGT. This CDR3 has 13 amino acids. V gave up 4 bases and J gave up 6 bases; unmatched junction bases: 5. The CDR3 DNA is TGTGCCAGCAGTGGAGCGGGAGACTCCGAGCAGTACTTC. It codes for CASSGAGDSEQYF.

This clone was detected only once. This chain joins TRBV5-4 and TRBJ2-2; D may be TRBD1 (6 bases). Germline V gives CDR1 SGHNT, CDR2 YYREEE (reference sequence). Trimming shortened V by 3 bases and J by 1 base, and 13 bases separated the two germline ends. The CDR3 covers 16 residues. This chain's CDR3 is CASSSGHLLNTGELFF. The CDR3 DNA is TGTGCCAGCAGCTCGGGACACTTACTGAACACCGGGGAGCTGTTTTTT. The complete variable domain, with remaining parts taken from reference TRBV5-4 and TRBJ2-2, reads ETGVTQSPTHLIKTRGQQVTLRCSSQSGHNTVSWYQQALGQGPQFIFQYYREEENGRGNFPPRFSGLQFPNYSSELNVNALELDDSALYLCASSSGHLLNTGELFFGEGSRLTVL.

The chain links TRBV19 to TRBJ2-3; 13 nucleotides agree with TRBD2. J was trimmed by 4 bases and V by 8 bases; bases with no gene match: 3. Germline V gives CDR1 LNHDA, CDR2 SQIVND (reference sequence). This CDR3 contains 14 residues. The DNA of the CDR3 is TGTGCCAGTGGGACTAGCGGGAACTCAGATACGCAGTATTTT. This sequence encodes CASGTSGNSDTQYF.

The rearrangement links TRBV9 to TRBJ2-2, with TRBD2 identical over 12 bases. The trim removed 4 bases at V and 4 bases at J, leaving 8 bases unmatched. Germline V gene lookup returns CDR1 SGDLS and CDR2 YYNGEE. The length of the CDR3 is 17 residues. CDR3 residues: CASSPPGLAGPTGELFF. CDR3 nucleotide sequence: TGTGCCAGCAGCCCCCCCGGACTAGCGGGACCCACCGGGGAGCTGTTTTTT.

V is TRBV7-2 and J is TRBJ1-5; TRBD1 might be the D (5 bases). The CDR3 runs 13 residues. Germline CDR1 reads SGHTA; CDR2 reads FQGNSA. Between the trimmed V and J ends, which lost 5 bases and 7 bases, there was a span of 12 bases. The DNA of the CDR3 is TGTGCCAGCAGCACCCAACAGGACCAGCCCCAGCATTTT. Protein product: CASSTQQDQPQHF.

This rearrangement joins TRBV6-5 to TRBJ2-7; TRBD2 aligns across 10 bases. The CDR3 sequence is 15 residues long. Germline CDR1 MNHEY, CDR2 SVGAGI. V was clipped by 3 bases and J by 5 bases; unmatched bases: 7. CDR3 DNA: TGTGCCAGCAGTTATCCTAGCGGGAGCGGCAACGAGCAGTACTTC. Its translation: CASSYPSGSGNEQYF.

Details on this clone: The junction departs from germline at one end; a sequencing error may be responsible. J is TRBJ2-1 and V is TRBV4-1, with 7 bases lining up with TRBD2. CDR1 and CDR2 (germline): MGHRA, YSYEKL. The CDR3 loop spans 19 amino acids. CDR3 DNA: TGCGCCAGCAGACAAGTCGGAGGAGCGGGAAAGAACTCCTACAATGAGCAGTTCTTC. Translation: CASRQVGGAGKNSYNEQFF.

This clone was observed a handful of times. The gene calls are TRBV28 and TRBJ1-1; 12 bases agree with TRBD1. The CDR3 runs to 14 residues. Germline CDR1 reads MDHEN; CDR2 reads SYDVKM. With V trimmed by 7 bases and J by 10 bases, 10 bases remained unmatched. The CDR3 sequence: CASTTPGQGAGAFF. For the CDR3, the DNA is TGTGCCAGCACAACTCCGGGACAGGGGGCGGGAGCTTTCTTT.

The CDR3 coding sequence is TGTGCCAGCAGTTTAATGTCGGGGGGGCCCGCTGAAGCTTTCTTT. It translates to CASSLMSGGPAEAFF. This chain links TRBV28 with TRBJ1-1; weak D call: TRBD1 (6 bases). The length of the CDR3 is 15 residues. Germline V gene data show CDR1 as MDHEN and CDR2 as SYDVKM. Trimming pared 2 bases from V and 6 bases from J, leaving 16 bases between.

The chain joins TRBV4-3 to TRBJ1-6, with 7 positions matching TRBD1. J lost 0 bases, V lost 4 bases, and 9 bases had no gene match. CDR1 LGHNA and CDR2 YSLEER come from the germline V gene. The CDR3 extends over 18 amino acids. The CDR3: CASSRRQGMSSYNSPLHF. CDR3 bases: TGCGCCAGCAGCCGAAGACAGGGAATGAGCTCCTATAATTCACCCCTCCACTTT.

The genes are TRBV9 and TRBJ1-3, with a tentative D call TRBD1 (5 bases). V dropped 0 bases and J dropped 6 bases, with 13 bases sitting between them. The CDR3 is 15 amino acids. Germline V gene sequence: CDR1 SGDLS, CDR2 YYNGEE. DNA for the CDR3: TGTGCCAGCAGCGTAGGCGGACACGTTTCAAACACCATATATTTT. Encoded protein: CASSVGGHVSNTIYF. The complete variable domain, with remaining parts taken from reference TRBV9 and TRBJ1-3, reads DSGVTQTPKHLITATGQRVTLRCSPRSGDLSVYWYQQSLDQGLQFLIQYYNGEERAKGNILERFSAQQFPDLHSELNLSSLELGDSALYFCASSVGGHVSNTIYFGEGSWLTVV.

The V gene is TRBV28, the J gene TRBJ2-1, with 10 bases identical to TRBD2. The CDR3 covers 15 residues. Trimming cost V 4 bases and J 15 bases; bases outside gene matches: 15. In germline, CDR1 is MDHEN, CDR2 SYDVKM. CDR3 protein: CASSYSSGRRTTWFF. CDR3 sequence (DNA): TGTGCCAGCAGTTACTCTAGCGGGAGAAGGACCACCTGGTTCTTC.

CDR3 DNA: TGTGCCAGCAGCTACCAGGGGGCTGGCAATCAGCCCCAGCATTTT. Translating it yields CASSYQGAGNQPQHF. The J gene is TRBJ1-5, the V gene TRBV7-3; 8 bases agree with TRBD1. The V gene end was trimmed by 4 bases and the J gene end by 2 bases; junction bases not matched to a gene: 4. The CDR3 is 15 residues long. Germline values: CDR1 SGHTA, CDR2 FQGTGA.

The CDR3 here is CASSITGPPEAFF. The CDR3 DNA reads TGTGCCAGCAGTATCACAGGGCCCCCTGAAGCTTTCTTT. The genes are TRBV6-2 or TRBV6-3 and TRBJ1-1; TRBD1 might be the D (6 bases). The CDR3 is made up of 13 amino acids. Germline V gene sequence: CDR1 MNHEY, CDR2 SVGEGT. The V gene lost 5 bases and the J gene lost 6 bases, with 13 bases spanning the gap.

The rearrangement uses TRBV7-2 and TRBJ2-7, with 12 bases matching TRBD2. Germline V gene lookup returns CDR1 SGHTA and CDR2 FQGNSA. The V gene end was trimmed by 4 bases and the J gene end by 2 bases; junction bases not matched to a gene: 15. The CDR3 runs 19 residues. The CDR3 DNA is TGTGCCAGCAGCTGGACGTCCGGGACTAGCGGGTCTTCTGCCTACGAGCAGTACTTC. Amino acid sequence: CASSWTSGTSGSSAYEQYF.

As DNA, the CDR3 is TGTGCCAGCAGCTTGGACCAGGGTACATACAATGAGCAGTTCTTC. This translates into CASSLDQGTYNEQFF. The J gene is TRBJ2-1, the V gene TRBV5-6, with D perhaps matching TRBD1 (5 bases). V was pared by 0 bases and J by 4 bases, with 11 bases between. The CDR3 covers 15 residues. Germline V gene lookup returns CDR1 SGHDT and CDR2 YYEEEE.

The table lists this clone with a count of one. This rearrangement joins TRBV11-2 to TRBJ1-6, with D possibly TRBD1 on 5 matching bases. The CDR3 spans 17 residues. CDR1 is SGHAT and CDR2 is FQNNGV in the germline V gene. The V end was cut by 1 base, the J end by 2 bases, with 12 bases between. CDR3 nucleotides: TGTGCCAGCAGCTTAGTGCCTTTAGGGGCCTATAATTCACCCCTCCACTTT. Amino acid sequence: CASSLVPLGAYNSPLHF.

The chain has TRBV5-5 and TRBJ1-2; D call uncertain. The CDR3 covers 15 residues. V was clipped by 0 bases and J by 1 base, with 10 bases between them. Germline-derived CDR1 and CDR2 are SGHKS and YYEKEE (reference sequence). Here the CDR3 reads CASSLADGVNYGYTF. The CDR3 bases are TGTGCCAGCAGCTTGGCCGACGGGGTTAACTATGGCTACACCTTC.

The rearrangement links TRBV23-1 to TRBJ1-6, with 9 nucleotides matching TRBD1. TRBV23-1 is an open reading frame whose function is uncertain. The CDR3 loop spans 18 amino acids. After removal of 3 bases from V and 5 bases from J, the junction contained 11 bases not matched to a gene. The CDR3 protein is CASSHSLGRDRDNSPLHF. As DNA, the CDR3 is TGCGCCAGCAGTCATAGCCTAGGACGGGACAGGGATAATTCACCCCTCCACTTT.

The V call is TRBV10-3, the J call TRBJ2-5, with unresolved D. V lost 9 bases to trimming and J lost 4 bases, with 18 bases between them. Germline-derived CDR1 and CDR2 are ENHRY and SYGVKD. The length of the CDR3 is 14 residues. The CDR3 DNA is TGTGCCATTGCTTCCCAGATCGTAGCAGAGACCCAGTACTTC. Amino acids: CAIASQIVAETQYF.

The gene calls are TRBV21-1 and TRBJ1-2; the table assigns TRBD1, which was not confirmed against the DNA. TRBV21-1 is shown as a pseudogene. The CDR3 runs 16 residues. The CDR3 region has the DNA TGTGCCAGCACTCTTGTTAAACACAGGAGCCTTATTGGCTACACCTTC. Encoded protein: CASTLVKHRSLIGYTF.

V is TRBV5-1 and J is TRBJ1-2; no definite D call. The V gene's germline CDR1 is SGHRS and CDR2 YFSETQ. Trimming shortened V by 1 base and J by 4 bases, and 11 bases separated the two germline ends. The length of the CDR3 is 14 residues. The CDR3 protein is CASSLLEGSYGYTF. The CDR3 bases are TGCGCCAGCAGCTTGCTGGAGGGTAGCTATGGCTACACCTTC.

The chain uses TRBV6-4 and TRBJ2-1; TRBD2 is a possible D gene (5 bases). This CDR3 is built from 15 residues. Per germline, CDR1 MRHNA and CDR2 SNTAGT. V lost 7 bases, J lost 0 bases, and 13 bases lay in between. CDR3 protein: CASTQTDSSYNEQFF. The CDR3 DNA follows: TGTGCCAGCACCCAAACGGACTCCTCCTACAATGAGCAGTTCTTC.